A single sample is the source of the 30 T cell receptor beta chains below, sequenced in a study of blood T cell repertoires in COVID-19. Only in-frame clones appear in the TCRdb table, and some are missing; sequencing was by immunoSEQ multiplex PCR. The data contain about 110,000 clones, 80% to 90% of them singletons. Sequenced sample: peripheral blood. These receptors all stem from a woman aged 45-60 years with acute or convalescent COVID-19.

The chain is built from TRBV2 and TRBJ1-5; D gene ambiguous. Germline values: CDR1 SNHLY, CDR2 FYNNEI. Trimming cost V 6 bases and J 7 bases, with 16 bases left between them. The CDR3 has 14 amino acids. Here the CDR3 reads CASRRSHLQQPQHF. In DNA form, the CDR3 reads TGTGCCAGCAGAAGGTCGCATTTACAGCAGCCCCAGCATTTT. Full variable domain (remainder filled in from reference TRBV2 and TRBJ1-5): EPEVTQTPSHQVTQMGQEVILRCVPISNHLYFYWYRQILGQKVEFLVSFYNNEISEKSEIFDDQFSVERPDGSNFTLKIRSTKLEDSAMYFCASRRSHLQQPQHFGDGTRLSIL.

The chain links TRBV9 to TRBJ2-1; TRBD2 aligns across 16 bases. The V and J ends lost 3 bases and 10 bases, in that order; junction bases with no gene match: 7. Germline-derived CDR1 and CDR2 are SGDLS and YYNGEE. The CDR3 is made up of 16 amino acids. CDR3: CASSAGTSGGAREQFF. The CDR3, as DNA: TGTGCCAGCAGCGCCGGGACTAGCGGGGGGGCACGGGAGCAGTTCTTC.

The chain employs TRBV5-4 and TRBJ1-6; 10 positions agree with TRBD1. The CDR3 runs to 16 residues. Germline V gives CDR1 SGHNT, CDR2 YYREEE (reference sequence). The ends lost 0 bases at V and 9 bases at J; junction bases unmatched: 6. CDR3 coding DNA: TGTGCCAGCAGCTTGGGACAGGGGGCTGAAAGTTCACCCCTCCACTTT. Its translation: CASSLGQGAESSPLHF.

This sequence joins TRBV15 and TRBJ2-2; 12 nucleotides match TRBD2. The CDR3 length is 17 residues. With V trimmed by 4 bases and J by 4 bases, 7 bases remained unmatched. Germline loops: CDR1 LNHNV, CDR2 YYDKDF (reference sequence). The CDR3 loop is CATSNPTSGRGTGELFF. The CDR3 nucleotides are TGTGCCACCAGCAATCCGACTAGCGGGAGAGGCACCGGGGAGCTGTTTTTT.

The gene calls are TRBV28 and TRBJ1-2; D is ambiguous. V was shortened by 6 bases and J by 8 bases, with 19 bases between the two germline ends. The germline V gene encodes CDR1 MDHEN and CDR2 SYDVKM. CDR3 length: 14 residues. In DNA, the CDR3 is TGTGCCAGCAGGTCCCCCGCCCTCACTCGAGGCTACACCTTC. This translates into CASRSPALTRGYTF.

This clone has only one observation. This chain links TRBV19 with TRBJ2-7; TRBD1 aligns across 9 bases. This CDR3 has 14 residues. CDR1 and CDR2 (germline): LNHDA, SQIVND (reference sequence). Trimming cost V 5 bases and J 2 bases; bases outside gene matches: 4. CDR3 DNA sequence: TGTGCCAGTAGTGTCGGGACAGGGACCTACGAGCAGTACTTC. Translating it yields CASSVGTGTYEQYF.

This chain joins TRBV6-1 and TRBJ2-7; D possibly corresponds to TRBD1 (6 bases). V was clipped by 2 bases and J by 2 bases, with 13 bases between them. CDR3 length: 15 residues. Looked up from germline, CDR1 is MNHNS and CDR2 is SASEGT. Written as DNA, the CDR3 is TGTGCCAGCAGTGAACCTGGGACACAGACCTACGAGCAGTACTTC. The encoded protein is CASSEPGTQTYEQYF.

The rearrangement links TRBV19 to TRBJ1-5, with D perhaps matching TRBD1 (6 bases). CDR3 length equals 15 residues. Trimming stripped 4 bases from V and 6 bases from J, with 16 bases between. In germline, CDR1 is LNHDA, CDR2 SQIVND (reference sequence). The CDR3 region has the DNA TGTGCCAGTAGTACCACTCATGGGGGCGGTCAGCCCCAGCATTTT. This translates into CASSTTHGGGQPQHF.

This clone was seen only a few times. The chain combines TRBV13 with TRBJ1-2; D is ambiguous. The germline V gene encodes CDR1 PRHDT and CDR2 FYEKMQ (reference sequence). This CDR3 spans 12 amino acids. Trimming removed 5 bases from V and 2 bases from J, with 6 bases in between. CDR3 sequence reads: CASSQKNYGYTF. CDR3 nucleotides: TGTGCCAGCAGCCAGAAGAACTATGGCTACACCTTC.

V gene TRBV6-5 combines with J gene TRBJ1-2; 7 positions match TRBD1. Looked up from germline, CDR1 is MNHEY and CDR2 is SVGAGI. V was pared by 0 bases and J by 5 bases, with 6 bases of the junction left unmatched. This CDR3 is 15 amino acids long. The CDR3 DNA reads TGTGCCAGCAGTTACTCGGGGGACAGCTTTTATGGCTACACCTTC. Translating it yields CASSYSGDSFYGYTF.

The rearrangement links TRBV27 to TRBJ1-1; D gene ambiguous. Germline V gives CDR1 MNHEY, CDR2 SMNVEV (reference sequence). The CDR3 contains 13 residues. The V and J ends lost 3 bases and 5 bases respectively, with 10 bases between them. The CDR3: CASSFGVGTEAFF. DNA for the CDR3: TGTGCCAGCAGTTTCGGGGTAGGGACTGAAGCTTTCTTT.

The V call is TRBV7-3, the J call TRBJ2-1, with 12 bases that match TRBD1. From germline, CDR1 is SGHTA and CDR2 FQGTGA. V lost 6 bases to trimming and J lost 7 bases; unmatched junction nucleotides: 7. This CDR3 is built from 15 residues. The CDR3 DNA reads as TGTGCCAGCAGTTCCGGGACAGGGGGCGGAAATGAGCAGTTCTTC. Protein product: CASSSGTGGGNEQFF. The entire variable domain, with the rest obtained from reference TRBV7-3 and TRBJ2-1, is as follows: GAGVSQTPSNKVTEKGKYVELRCDPISGHTALYWYRQSLGQGPEFLIYFQGTGAADDSGLPNDRFFAVRPEGSVSTLKIQRTERGDSAVYLCASSSGTGGGNEQFFGPGTRLTVL.

This rearrangement joins TRBV2 to TRBJ1-2, with 7 bases matching TRBD1. CDR1 and CDR2 (germline): SNHLY, FYNNEI. The CDR3 sequence is 12 residues long. Trimming at V came to 7 bases and at J to 6 bases, leaving 5 bases not matched to a gene. CDR3 in DNA: TGTGCCAGCATGGGGGACAGACATGGCTACACCTTC. It yields the protein CASMGDRHGYTF.

This rearrangement joins TRBV25-1 to TRBJ1-1; a weak D match, TRBD1 (5 bases). Trimming stripped 0 bases from V and 6 bases from J, with 11 bases between. Germline CDR1 reads MGHDK; CDR2 reads SYGVNS. The CDR3 is 14 amino acids. Here the CDR3 DNA reads TGTGCCAGCAGTGAATACCCAGGGTTTTCTGAAGCTTTCTTT. Encoded protein: CASSEYPGFSEAFF.

The chain has TRBV11-2 and TRBJ1-3; D not certain. The V gene's germline CDR1 is SGHAT and CDR2 FQNNGV. The V end lost 1 base, the J end lost 1 base, and 14 bases lay between the germline ends. The CDR3 sequence is 17 residues long. The CDR3 DNA reads TGTGCCAGCAGCTTAGTTGAGAGGAGGGATTCTGGAAACACCATATATTTT. As protein: CASSLVERRDSGNTIYF.

V and J are TRBV19 and TRBJ1-1; D gene unclear. The V and J ends lost 5 bases and 4 bases respectively, with 8 bases between them. Per germline, CDR1 LNHDA and CDR2 SQIVND (reference sequence). The CDR3 is 12 residues long. Written as DNA, the CDR3 is TGTGCCAGTAGTCCCTACGGCACTGAAGCTTTCTTT. It is translated as CASSPYGTEAFF.

This sequence joins TRBV28 and TRBJ1-1, with D possibly matching TRBD1 (6 bases). Germline lookup yields CDR1 MDHEN and CDR2 SYDVKM. V shed 3 bases and J shed 7 bases, with 9 bases lying between them. This CDR3 comprises 12 residues. The CDR3 nucleotides are TGTGCCAGCAGTTTCAAGGGGGATGAAGCTTTCTTT. Its protein is CASSFKGDEAFF. Supplemented by reference TRBV28 and TRBJ1-1, the full variable domain reads DVKVTQSSRYLVKRTGEKVFLECVQDMDHENMFWYRQDPGLGLRLIYFSYDVKMKEKGDIPEGYSVSREKKERFSLILESASTNQTSMYLCASSFKGDEAFFGQGTRLTVV.

The chain is built from TRBV10-3 and TRBJ2-2, with D unresolved. Trimming cost V 2 bases and J 6 bases, with 7 bases left between them. CDR1 ENHRY and CDR2 SYGVKD come from the germline V gene. This CDR3 region has 13 residues. The CDR3 sequence is CAISEPPPGELFF. CDR3 nucleotide sequence: TGTGCCATCAGTGAGCCTCCCCCCGGGGAGCTGTTTTTT.

The chain joins TRBV6-5 to TRBJ1-3; D remains unclear. Germline lookup yields CDR1 MNHEY and CDR2 SVGAGI. The CDR3 spans 15 residues. The V and J ends lost 6 bases and 0 bases respectively, with 12 bases between them. The CDR3 DNA reads TGTGCCAGCAGCCCCAAGTCAGGCTCTGGAAACACCATATATTTT. Its translation is CASSPKSGSGNTIYF.

In the case of this clone: This CDR3 is also generated by other DNA sequences in the sample. The chain combines TRBV2 with TRBJ1-3, with 10 bases matching TRBD1. Trimming at V came to 4 bases and at J to 2 bases, leaving 2 bases not matched to a gene. This CDR3 comprises 15 residues. Per the germline V gene, CDR1 is SNHLY and CDR2 is FYNNEI. This CDR3 reads CASSGGTGAGNTIYF. Here the CDR3 DNA reads TGTGCCAGCAGTGGTGGGACAGGGGCTGGAAACACCATATATTTT.

This clone was recorded only once. The V call is TRBV5-6, the J call TRBJ1-5, with 7 bases lining up with TRBD1. The length of the CDR3 is 14 residues. V was pared by 3 bases and J by 3 bases, with 3 bases of the junction left unmatched. Germline V lookup: CDR1 SGHDT, CDR2 YYEEEE. The CDR3 region is CASSSGQDNQPQHF. The DNA for the CDR3 is TGTGCCAGCAGCTCTGGACAGGACAATCAGCCCCAGCATTTT.

The chain is built from TRBV28 and TRBJ1-2; the match to TRBD1 covers 9 bases. The V gene end was trimmed by 1 base and the J gene end by 3 bases; junction bases not matched to a gene: 6. From germline, CDR1 is MDHEN and CDR2 SYDVKM. The CDR3 is 16 amino acids. The CDR3 sequence: CASSLLQGASYYGYTF. CDR3 DNA sequence: TGTGCCAGCAGTTTATTACAGGGGGCAAGTTACTATGGCTACACCTTC.

V gene TRBV18 combines with J gene TRBJ1-5; D remains unclear. The ends were cut back, 5 bases at V and 0 bases at J, with 5 bases in the middle. There are 13 residues in the CDR3. Germline CDR1 and CDR2: KGHSH and LQKENI. CDR3 in DNA: TGTGCCAGCTCAGCGTATAGCAATCAGCCCCAGCATTTT. It yields the protein CASSAYSNQPQHF. The complete variable domain, with remaining parts taken from reference TRBV18 and TRBJ1-5, reads NAGVMQNPRHLVRRRGQEARLRCSPMKGHSHVYWYRQLPEEGLKFMVYLQKENIIDESGMPKERFSAEFPKEGPSILRIQQVVRGDSAAYFCASSAYSNQPQHFGDGTRLSIL.

The chain links TRBV7-2 to TRBJ1-2; a weak D match, TRBD1 (5 bases). V lost 4 bases, J lost 13 bases, and 16 bases lay in between. Germline CDR1 reads SGHTA; CDR2 reads FQGNSA. The CDR3 sequence is 12 residues long. Here the CDR3 reads CASSSRVGHFTF. The DNA for the CDR3 is TGTGCCAGCAGCTCCAGGGTGGGGCACTTCACCTTC.

This clone is a singleton in its sample. V gene TRBV28 combines with J gene TRBJ2-3; TRBD2 is a possible D gene (5 bases). The CDR3 loop spans 17 amino acids. V was shortened by 2 bases and J by 2 bases, with 17 bases between the two germline ends. Germline-derived CDR1 and CDR2 are MDHEN and SYDVKM. CDR3 protein: CASSLRRGFTTTDTQYF. The CDR3, as DNA: TGTGCCAGCAGTTTAAGGCGCGGGTTCACCACCACAGATACGCAGTATTTT.

The chain combines TRBV30 with TRBJ1-1; 9 bases align to TRBD1. Germline V gene data show CDR1 as GTSNPN and CDR2 as SVGIG (reference sequence). The trim removed 5 bases at V and 0 bases at J, leaving 7 bases unmatched. The CDR3 covers 15 residues. The CDR3 protein is CAWEGGQGMNTEAFF. DNA of the CDR3: TGTGCCTGGGAGGGCGGACAGGGGATGAACACTGAAGCTTTCTTT.

The rearrangement links TRBV9 to TRBJ2-3; 11 nucleotides line up with TRBD1. The CDR3 has 15 amino acids. Germline values: CDR1 SGDLS, CDR2 YYNGEE. J was trimmed by 4 bases and V by 4 bases; bases with no gene match: 5. The CDR3 DNA reads TGTGCCAGCAGCAGGACAGGGGGCGCCCCAGATACGCAGTATTTT. It yields the protein CASSRTGGAPDTQYF.

The rearrangement joins TRBV9 to TRBJ2-5, with 8 bases that match TRBD2. Germline trimming cut 4 bases from V and 5 bases from J; bases unmatched to any gene: 13. This CDR3 is 16 amino acids long. Germline assignment: CDR1 SGDLS and CDR2 YYNGEE. CDR3 DNA: TGTGCCAGCAGCCCACATCTAAGCGGGAGTCGGGAGACCCAGTACTTC. Its protein product is CASSPHLSGSRETQYF.

The genes are TRBV6-5 and TRBJ2-1, with D tentatively TRBD1 (5 bases). CDR3 length: 12 residues. Between the trimmed V and J ends, which lost 7 bases and 10 bases, there was a span of 14 bases. Germline V gene lookup returns CDR1 MNHEY and CDR2 SVGAGI. CDR3 DNA sequence: TGTGCCAGCAATAAAAGGGGTGGAGAGCAGTTCTTC. Translated: CASNKRGGEQFF.

The chain is built from TRBV30 and TRBJ1-1; D not resolved. The germline V gene encodes CDR1 GTSNPN and CDR2 SVGIG (reference sequence). This CDR3 comprises 16 residues. V shed 2 bases and J shed 0 bases, with 16 bases lying between them. This CDR3 reads CAWSKEDLTLNTEAFF. CDR3 sequence (DNA): TGTGCCTGGAGTAAGGAGGACCTGACGCTGAACACTGAAGCTTTCTTT.